The 27 T cell receptor beta chains reported below all come from one sample, sequenced in a study of blood T cell repertoires in COVID-19. Profiled with immunoSEQ multiplex PCR; TCRdb holds only in-frame clones, not every one. The repertoire holds a few hundred thousand clones, with approximately 85% as singletons. Material for sequencing was peripheral blood. Receptor source: a human donor in a cohort sampled during active COVID-19.

This chain joins TRBV27 and TRBJ1-2, with D tentatively TRBD1 (6 bases). Germline assignment: CDR1 MNHEY and CDR2 SMNVEV (reference sequence). V was clipped by 0 bases and J by 4 bases, with 12 bases between them. CDR3 size: 15 residues. CDR3 coding DNA: TGTGCCAGCAGTTTATCAACAGGGATGGGCTATGGCTACACCTTC. It specifies CASSLSTGMGYGYTF.

V usage is TRBV10-3 and J usage is TRBJ1-2; D gene ambiguous. This CDR3 has 14 residues. Trimming stripped 4 bases from V and 2 bases from J, with 11 bases between. Germline V gives CDR1 ENHRY, CDR2 SYGVKD. CDR3 sequence: CAISGNSMNYGYTF. The CDR3 coding sequence is TGTGCCATCAGTGGGAACAGTATGAACTATGGCTACACCTTC.

This rearrangement joins TRBV3-1 (or the pseudogene TRBV3-2) to TRBJ2-7; 8 nucleotides align to TRBD1. J gave up 8 bases and V 1 base, and 13 bases lay outside the gene matches. The CDR3 consists of 16 residues. CDR1 is LGHDT and CDR2 is YNNKEL in the germline V gene (reference sequence). CDR3 loop: CASSQGSPGQAIKQYF. DNA for the CDR3: TGTGCCAGCAGCCAAGGTAGTCCGGGACAGGCCATCAAGCAGTACTTC.

The chain has TRBV10-2 and TRBJ2-7, with 12 bases matching TRBD2. The length of the CDR3 is 14 residues. Germline trimming cut 8 bases from V and 3 bases from J; bases unmatched to any gene: 5. The germline V gene has CDR1 WSHSY and CDR2 SAAADI. DNA for the CDR3: TGCGCCAGCCGAACTAGCGGGGGGCTCTACGAGCAGTACTTC. Protein: CASRTSGGLYEQYF.

The gene calls are TRBV7-2 and TRBJ1-3; tentatively, D is TRBD1 (5 bases). V lost 1 base and J 4 bases, leaving 8 bases between the germline ends. Looked up from germline, CDR1 is SGHTA and CDR2 is FQGNSA. The CDR3 runs to 14 residues. The DNA of the CDR3 is TGTGCCAGCAGCTTAGGAGGACAAGGAAACACCATATATTTT. Translated, it gives CASSLGGQGNTIYF.

The chain carries TRBV5-1 and TRBJ2-1; D is unclear. Per the germline V gene, CDR1 is SGHRS and CDR2 is YFSETQ. V gave up 1 base and J gave up 8 bases, with 7 bases separating them. This CDR3 is 12 amino acids long. DNA for the CDR3: TGCGCCAGCAGCTTGAGGAGTCATGAGCAGTTCTTC. Encoded protein: CASSLRSHEQFF.

The chain couples TRBV5-4 to TRBJ2-6; D is unresolved. Germline V gene data show CDR1 as SGHNT and CDR2 as YYREEE (reference sequence). Trimming removed 2 bases at V and 0 bases at J, with 9 bases between. CDR3 size: 16 residues. For the CDR3, the DNA is TGTGCCAGCAGCTTAACTCGTATCTCTGGGGCCAACGTCCTGACTTTC. This sequence encodes CASSLTRISGANVLTF.

The chain carries TRBV13 and TRBJ1-1; D possibly corresponds to TRBD1 (6 bases). Germline CDR1 is PRHDT and CDR2 is FYEKMQ (reference sequence). The CDR3 is 15 residues long. The V and J ends lost 5 bases and 3 bases respectively, with 16 bases between them. This CDR3 is CASSAPGTPHTEAFF. The CDR3, as DNA: TGTGCCAGCAGCGCCCCCGGGACACCACACACTGAAGCTTTCTTT.

V and J are TRBV29-1 and TRBJ2-3; tentatively, D is TRBD1 (5 bases). Deletions cut 7 bases from V and 6 bases from J, with 11 bases between. The CDR3 loop spans 11 amino acids. The germline gives CDR1 SQVTM, CDR2 ANQGSEA. This CDR3 is CSGGRGDTQYF. In DNA form, the CDR3 reads TGCAGCGGAGGTAGGGGCGATACGCAGTATTTT.

This clone has just a few counts. The V gene is TRBV5-4, the J gene TRBJ2-3; 7 bases are shared with TRBD2. Germline CDR1 is SGHNT and CDR2 is YYREEE (reference sequence). The V segment lost 7 bases and the J segment 2 bases; nucleotides outside the gene matches: 10. The CDR3 is made up of 15 amino acids. In DNA, the CDR3 is TGTGCCAGCGGCCTAGGAGCGGGAACCACAGATACGCAGTATTTT. Protein: CASGLGAGTTDTQYF. Full variable domain (remainder filled in from reference TRBV5-4 and TRBJ2-3): ETGVTQSPTHLIKTRGQQVTLRCSSQSGHNTVSWYQQALGQGPQFIFQYYREEENGRGNFPPRFSGLQFPNYSSELNVNALELDDSALYLCASGLGAGTTDTQYFGPGTRLTVL.

This clone was observed a handful of times. CDR3 sequence: CASSQDHGGSYEQYF. The DNA of the CDR3 is TGTGCCAGCAGCCAAGATCATGGGGGGTCCTACGAGCAGTACTTC. The chain recombines TRBV3-1 (or the pseudogene TRBV3-2) with TRBJ2-7, with D possibly matching TRBD2 (6 bases). Germline V gene data show CDR1 as LGHDT and CDR2 as YNNKEL (reference sequence). V was shortened by 0 bases and J by 1 base, with 10 bases between the two germline ends. The CDR3 totals 15 residues.

This chain links TRBV6-5 with TRBJ1-6; perhaps TRBD1 as D (6 bases). The CDR3 length is 14 residues. Germline values: CDR1 MNHEY, CDR2 SVGAGI. Deletions cut 6 bases from V and 7 bases from J, with 13 bases between. The CDR3 bases are TGTGCCAGCAGCAGGACAGTAAGGAATTCACCCCTCCACTTT. The encoded protein is CASSRTVRNSPLHF.

Only one count was recorded for this clone. J is TRBJ2-7 and V is TRBV27; 9 nucleotides agree with TRBD2. This CDR3 comprises 15 residues. Trimming at V came to 5 bases and at J to 4 bases, leaving 9 bases not matched to a gene. The germline V gene encodes CDR1 MNHEY and CDR2 SMNVEV (reference sequence). The CDR3 nucleotides read TGTGCCAGCAGTCCCCTGAATAGCGGGGGTTACGAGCAGTACTTC. Translated, it gives CASSPLNSGGYEQYF.

The chain has TRBV12-3 or TRBV12-4 and TRBJ2-7; D unclear. This CDR3 has 13 residues. V shed 3 bases and J shed 8 bases, with 14 bases lying between them. The CDR3 nucleotides read TGTGCCAGCAGTTTTTTGACAACGCAAAAGCAGTACTTC. Translation gives CASSFLTTQKQYF.

The chain has TRBV6-5 and TRBJ2-3; 9 bases map to TRBD1. CDR1 and CDR2 (germline): MNHEY, SVGAGI. V lost 5 bases and J lost 10; bases outside the gene matches: 4. CDR3 size: 12 residues. CDR3 protein: CASSTWTGAQYF. DNA for the CDR3: TGTGCCAGCAGTACTTGGACAGGGGCGCAGTATTTT.

The rearrangement uses TRBV5-5 and TRBJ1-2, with D maybe TRBD1 (5 bases). The CDR3 is 13 amino acids. The V and J ends lost 4 bases and 8 bases respectively, with 15 bases between them. In germline, CDR1 is SGHKS, CDR2 YYEKEE (reference sequence). CDR3 nucleotide sequence: TGTGCCAGCAGCCCCCTGGGCGGGGGAGGCTACACCTTC. Protein: CASSPLGGGGYTF.

V is TRBV27 and J is TRBJ1-1; D possibly corresponds to TRBD1 (5 bases). The CDR3 is made up of 14 amino acids. Per the germline V gene, CDR1 is MNHEY and CDR2 is SMNVEV (reference sequence). V gave up 7 bases and J gave up 1 base, with 13 bases separating them. The CDR3 is CASNSGITNTEAFF. CDR3 in DNA: TGTGCCAGCAATTCAGGGATAACGAACACTGAAGCTTTCTTT.

This sequence joins TRBV30 and TRBJ2-3; tentatively, D is TRBD2 (5 bases). The CDR3 is made up of 15 amino acids. In germline, CDR1 is GTSNPN, CDR2 SVGIG (reference sequence). V gave up 5 bases and J gave up 0 bases, with 15 bases separating them. CDR3 sequence (DNA): TGTGCCTGGCACGAAAGGACTGGAAGCACAGATACGCAGTATTTT. As protein: CAWHERTGSTDTQYF.

V and J are TRBV2 and TRBJ2-1, with D perhaps TRBD2 (5 bases). Germline assignment: CDR1 SNHLY and CDR2 FYNNEI. The germline V and J ends were trimmed by 6 bases and 7 bases, with 16 bases remaining between them. The CDR3 length is 14 residues. The CDR3 bases are TGTGCCAGCAGGAAAGGACTGGAAAGGAATGAGCAGTTCTTC. Translation gives CASRKGLERNEQFF.

V usage is TRBV5-6 and J usage is TRBJ1-2; TRBD1 is a possible D gene (5 bases). Germline V CDR1 and CDR2: SGHDT, YYEEEE. The V gene lost 0 bases and the J gene lost 7 bases, with 10 bases spanning the gap. The length of the CDR3 is 13 residues. The CDR3 protein is CASSLEARVGYTF. The CDR3 DNA sequence: TGTGCCAGCAGCTTGGAAGCCAGGGTTGGCTACACCTTC.

The chain couples TRBV9 to TRBJ2-7; tentative D call: TRBD1 (6 bases). The CDR3 is made up of 15 amino acids. Trimming cost V 2 bases and J 0 bases, with 12 bases left between them. Per the germline V gene, CDR1 is SGDLS and CDR2 is YYNGEE. This chain's CDR3 is CASSVDRLDSYEQYF. The DNA for the CDR3 is TGTGCCAGCAGCGTCGACAGGCTAGACTCCTACGAGCAGTACTTC.

The chain employs TRBV21-1 and TRBJ2-7; TRBD2, as called in the table, went unchecked against the DNA. TRBV21-1 is designated a pseudogene. The CDR3 is 15 residues long. The CDR3 bases are TGTGCCAGCAGCACCCTCTGGGGGGAAGACTACGAGCAGTACTTC. Translation gives CASSTLWGEDYEQYF.

V and J are TRBV18 and TRBJ1-5; 8 nucleotides match TRBD1. The CDR3 is 17 amino acids. Germline V gives CDR1 KGHSH, CDR2 LQKENI. The J segment lost 7 bases and the V segment lost 1 base, leaving 12 bases of the junction unmatched. CDR3 nucleotide sequence: TGTGCCAGCTCACCACAATTCCTGGGACAGGTTAACCAGCCCCAGCATTTT. It codes for CASSPQFLGQVNQPQHF. Full variable domain (remainder filled in from reference TRBV18 and TRBJ1-5): NAGVMQNPRHLVRRRGQEARLRCSPMKGHSHVYWYRQLPEEGLKFMVYLQKENIIDESGMPKERFSAEFPKEGPSILRIQQVVRGDSAAYFCASSPQFLGQVNQPQHFGDGTRLSIL.

The chain joins TRBV5-1 to TRBJ1-1, with a possible D match to TRBD1 (5 bases). Germline lookup yields CDR1 SGHRS and CDR2 YFSETQ. Trimming shortened V by 0 bases and J by 4 bases, and 10 bases separated the two germline ends. The CDR3 spans 14 residues. In DNA, the CDR3 is TGCGCCAGCAGCTTGGAGCAGGGTATCACTGAAGCTTTCTTT. It specifies CASSLEQGITEAFF. Looking up the rest from reference TRBV5-1 and TRBJ1-1 gives the full variable domain: KAGVTQTPRYLIKTRGQQVTLSCSPISGHRSVSWYQQTPGQGLQFLFEYFSETQRNKGNFPGRFSGRQFSNSRSEMNVSTLELGDSALYLCASSLEQGITEAFFGQGTRLTVV.

The genes are TRBV13 and TRBJ2-2; TRBD1 matches 7 bases. CDR1 is PRHDT and CDR2 is FYEKMQ in the germline V gene (reference sequence). CDR3 length: 16 residues. Trimming took 2 bases from V and 3 from J; bases not matched to a gene: 6. The CDR3 reads CASSLPGQADTGELFF. The CDR3 DNA reads TGTGCCAGCAGCTTACCCGGACAGGCTGACACCGGGGAGCTGTTTTTT.

The V call is TRBV7-9, the J call TRBJ1-2; TRBD1 matches 10 bases. The CDR3 extends over 14 amino acids. V was pared by 3 bases and J by 7 bases, with 5 bases of the junction left unmatched. Per the germline V gene, CDR1 is SEHNR and CDR2 is FQNEAQ (reference sequence). The DNA for the CDR3 is TGTGCCAGCAGCTTGGGACAGGGGCCATTTGGCTACACCTTC. This codes for CASSLGQGPFGYTF.

This clone was seen only once. This chain links TRBV7-2 with TRBJ1-1; D may be TRBD1 (5 bases). Germline CDR1 is SGHTA and CDR2 is FQGNSA. V was clipped by 1 base and J by 0 bases, with 12 bases between them. There are 16 residues in the CDR3. The CDR3 here is CASSLGWSGLNTEAFF. The CDR3 DNA reads as TGTGCCAGCAGCTTAGGTTGGTCAGGGCTGAACACTGAAGCTTTCTTT. The full variable domain, in which reference TRBV7-2 and TRBJ1-1 provide the parts outside the CDR3, is GAGVSQSPSNKVTEKGKDVELRCDPISGHTALYWYRQSLGQGLEFLIYFQGNSAPDKSGLPSDRFSAERTGGSVSTLTIQRTQQEDSAVYLCASSLGWSGLNTEAFFGQGTRLTVV.